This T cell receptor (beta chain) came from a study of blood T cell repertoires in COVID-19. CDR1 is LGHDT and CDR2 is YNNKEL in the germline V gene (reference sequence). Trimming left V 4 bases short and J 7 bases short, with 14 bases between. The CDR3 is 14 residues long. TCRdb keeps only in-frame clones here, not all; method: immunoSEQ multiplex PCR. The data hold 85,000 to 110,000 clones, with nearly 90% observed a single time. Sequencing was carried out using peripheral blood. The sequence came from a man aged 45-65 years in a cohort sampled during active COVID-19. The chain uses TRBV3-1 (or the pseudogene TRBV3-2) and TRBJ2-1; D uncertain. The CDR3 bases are TGTGCCAGCAGCCCTGCGGTAGGTAGGAATGAGCAGTTCTTC. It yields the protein CASSPAVGRNEQFF.